This record concerns one TCR beta chain sequence. Its target is unknown. The data are from a study of blood T cells in healthy people across ages. It was with a sample-barcoded 5' primer and a J-beta primer mix that a second PCR of roughly 7 to 11 cycles was run. A template-switch adaptor that had 12 random nucleotides put a tag on each cDNA molecule. The yield of each sample was at least 3 million CDR3-containing paired-end reads. MiXCR, run by TCRdb on the 5' RACE reads, gives a single entry per CDR3 protein. The table lists over 950,000 distinct CDR3 sequences, about 53% of them singletons. Study outcomes and limitations: Per million T cells, the diversity of TCR beta decreased roughly linearly as age advanced.

Sequenced material: blood. The clonotype was recovered from a woman in her sixties or seventies in good health.

CDR3 amino acids: CASSQGGGGGSPLHF. The CDR3 bases are TGCGCCAGCAGCCAAGGGGGTGGAGGAGGTTCACCCCTCCACTTT. This chain joins TRBV4-1 and TRBJ1-6; D is undetermined. Germline assignment: CDR1 MGHRA and CDR2 YSYEKL. The CDR3 spans 15 residues. Trimming left V 1 base short and J 9 bases short, with 13 bases between.